Listed below are T cell receptor beta chains from one sample, sequenced in a study of response to subunit inactivated influenza vaccine. Each CDR3 protein is one row after TCRdb ran MiXCR on the RT-PCR reads. The sample lists some 570,000 distinct CDR3 sequences; approximately 11% were seen once. The same sample was also studied in work on T cells expressing NK-cell markers.

This material consisted of PBMCs from blood, taken on the day of vaccination. Receptors were obtained from a man between 50 and 59 years old who received an inactivated influenza vaccine. CDR3s include the opening cysteine and the closing phenylalanine or tryptophan. The D gene is left open where the match is weak. Where a row states a size, it is once, few, many or the class of an expanded clone; other rows omit it.

CDR3 DNA | CDR3 protein | clone size | V gene | D gene | J gene
TGTGCCAGCAGCTTAGGTAGCCGGGCACGGCGGGCTCAGGCGACCCAGTACTTC | CASSLGSRARRAQATQYF | . | TRBV11-2 | . | TRBJ2-5
TGTGCCAGCAGGGAGAAAGCCAACGTCCTGACTTTC | CASREKANVLTF | few | TRBV6-6 | . | TRBJ2-6
TGCAGCGTTGAAGGGTGGGACAGGGACGCTGGGGCCAACGTCCTGACTTTC | CSVEGWDRDAGANVLTF | few | TRBV29-1 | TRBD1 | TRBJ2-6
TGCGCCAGCAGCTTGGTGACGGGGGAGGTAACCGGGGAGCTGTTTTTT | CASSLVTGEVTGELFF | . | TRBV5-1 | . | TRBJ2-2
TGCAGTGCTAGGGGTAGCGGAGGGAGGTACGAGCAGTACTTC | CSARGSGGRYEQYF | few | TRBV20-1 | . | TRBJ2-7
TGCAGTGCTATAAGGGGGATTGGGGAGACCCAGTACTTC | CSAIRGIGETQYF | few | TRBV20-1 | . | TRBJ2-5
TGTGCCAGCAGCCAACTGGCGGATCTCTCCTACGAGCAGTACTTC | CASSQLADLSYEQYF | few | TRBV28 | . | TRBJ2-7
TGTGCCAGTAGTATCACCCGAGATCAACCTGAAAAACTGTTTTTT | CASSITRDQPEKLFF | few | TRBV19 | . | TRBJ1-4
TGTGCCAGCGGGGTGAACCCCACAGATACGCAGTATTTT | CASGVNPTDTQYF | few | TRBV6-1 | . | TRBJ2-3
TGTGCCAGCAGTTTAGCCGTGGGGCAGAACACCTACGAGCAGTACTTC | CASSLAVGQNTYEQYF | . | TRBV28 | . | TRBJ2-7
TGTGCCAGCAGTTTAAACAGGGGGCTTGGCGAGCAGTACTTC | CASSLNRGLGEQYF | few | TRBV12-3/TRBV12-4 | TRBD1 | TRBJ2-7